This T cell receptor (beta chain) originates from a study of blood T cell repertoires in COVID-19. Study-level background: Collection of acute and convalescent COVID-19 samples took place in the United States, Italy and Spain. T cells, B-cell-depleted T cells, or PBMCs supplied cDNA or gDNA.

Germline CDR1 is MDHEN and CDR2 is SYDVKM. The length of the CDR3 is 13 residues. Trimming cost V 5 bases and J 7 bases; bases outside gene matches: 4. Methods used by the authors: The assay estimated nucleated cells by amplifying reference gene primers. Using immunoSEQ multiplex PCR, the repertoire was profiled, and TCRdb retains in-frame clones only, with some absent. V and J calls plus clone size are reproduced from that table; the DNA served to infer D and trimming. The table has 200,000 or so clones, more than 70% seen once. Patients in Seattle were enrolled during active infection, then followed longitudinally. This clone appeared once.

Sequencing input: peripheral blood. V is TRBV28 and J is TRBJ2-4; TRBD1 agrees at 8 bases. This sequence originates from a person aged 65-85 years with COVID-19, enrolled during active disease. DNA of the CDR3: TGTGCCAGCAGTCGTCAGGGGGCTAACATTCAGTACTTC. Protein product: CASSRQGANIQYF.